These 2 T cell receptor beta chains came from one sample sequenced in a study of blood T cell repertoires in COVID-19. The repertoire was sequenced with immunoSEQ multiplex PCR; TCRdb's copy has only in-frame clones and lacks some. The repertoire has about 16,000 clones, around 91% of them found once; the top ten carry about 4.7%. The sequenced sample consisted of peripheral blood. The receptors stem from a man between 60 and 70 years old with active COVID-19.

This chain links TRBV6-5 with TRBJ2-5, with 7 bases identical to TRBD1. This CDR3 has 14 amino acids. V was clipped by 4 bases and J by 2 bases; unmatched bases: 4. The germline V gene encodes CDR1 MNHEY and CDR2 SVGAGI. The CDR3 sequence: CASSSPRGQETQYF. The CDR3 bases are TGTGCCAGCAGTTCGCCCAGGGGGCAAGAGACCCAGTACTTC.

The rearrangement uses TRBV5-1 and TRBJ2-7, with 9 bases identical to TRBD1. From germline, CDR1 is SGHRS and CDR2 YFSETQ. V dropped 4 bases and J dropped 7; count of bases not matched to a gene: 12. The CDR3 has 15 amino acids. CDR3 sequence: CASSQGDRDEMEQYF. The CDR3 nucleotides read TGCGCCAGCAGCCAGGGGGACAGGGATGAAATGGAGCAGTACTTC. The full variable domain, its missing parts supplied by reference TRBV5-1 and TRBJ2-7, is KAGVTQTPRYLIKTRGQQVTLSCSPISGHRSVSWYQQTPGQGLQFLFEYFSETQRNKGNFPGRFSGRQFSNSRSEMNVSTLELGDSALYLCASSQGDRDEMEQYFGPGTRLTVT.